The source of this T cell receptor (beta chain) is a study of blood T cell repertoires in COVID-19. Study background: Samples representing acute and convalescent COVID-19 were sourced from the United States, Italy and Spain.

Under the authors' procedure: Estimated nucleated cell counts came from reference gene primer amplification. Generated by immunoSEQ multiplex PCR, the TCRdb table keeps only in-frame clones and is missing some. Clone size and the V and J calls come from that table; the DNA yielded D and trimming. The table lists some 190,000 clones, about three quarters of them singletons, with approximately 8.6% in the top ten. Trimming cost V 5 bases and J 8 bases; bases outside gene matches: 19. This CDR3 is built from 19 residues. Germline CDR1 SGHVS, CDR2 FQNEAQ. The chain has TRBV7-8 and TRBJ2-1, with 12 positions matching TRBD2. The sequenced sample was peripheral blood. The receptor was derived from a woman aged 45-59 years with active or convalescent COVID-19. CDR3 region: CASSSLTSGGRFKSDEQFF. The CDR3 DNA sequence: TGTGCCAGCAGCAGCTTGACTAGCGGGGGACGGTTTAAATCCGATGAGCAGTTCTTC.